This is a list of T cell receptor beta chains from one sample in a study of T cells in localized non-small cell lung cancer. The assay was immunoSEQ multiplex PCR, and TCRdb's table has in-frame clones only and misses some. The table records more than 30,000 clones, roughly 87% of them present only once. This specimen was peripheral blood mononuclear cells, taken before any cancer treatment. The receptors derive from a woman aged 35-75 years with stage III lung adenocarcinoma. Each CDR3 is given with its conserved first and last residue. The D gene is left open where the match is weak. The size field is filled for only some rows; it gives once, few, many or a size class.

j_call v_call clone_size d_call cdr3_aa cdr3_nt
TRBJ1-3 TRBV11-2 NA NA CASSLGARSGNTIYF TGTGCCAGCAGCTTGGGGGCCCGCTCTGGAAACACCATATATTTT
TRBJ1-1 TRBV30 NA NA CAWSRPETEAFF TGTGCCTGGAGTCGCCCCGAAACTGAAGCTTTCTTT
TRBJ1-4 TRBV4-2 NA NA CASSQPSGGLGKLFF TGTGCCAGCAGCCAACCGTCCGGGGGACTGGGGAAACTGTTTTTT
TRBJ2-2 TRBV28 once NA CASSLIGAGELFF TGTGCCAGCAGTTTAATCGGGGCCGGGGAGCTGTTTTTT
TRBJ1-1 TRBV5-1 NA NA CASRPVPDTEAFF TGCGCCAGCCGCCCGGTCCCGGACACTGAAGCTTTCTTT
TRBJ1-2 TRBV19 NA NA CASQDTGIYGYTF TGTGCCAGTCAAGATACAGGGATTTATGGCTACACCTTC
TRBJ1-1 TRBV29-1 NA NA CSVQRANTEAFF TGCAGCGTCCAAAGGGCGAACACTGAAGCTTTCTTT
TRBJ1-2 TRBV7-6 NA TRBD1 CASSPHRGDGYTF TGTGCCAGCAGTCCCCACAGGGGGGATGGCTACACCTTC
TRBJ2-7 TRBV13 NA NA CASSSGLPRSSYEQYF TGTGCCAGCAGCTCCGGACTACCCAGGAGCTCCTACGAGCAGTACTTC
TRBJ2-5 TRBV7-2 NA NA CASSLIVQETQYF TGTGCCAGCAGCTTAATCGTCCAAGAGACCCAGTACTTC
TRBJ2-1 TRBV5-6 NA TRBD2 CASSRGTSGSNEQFF TGTGCCAGCAGCCGCGGGACTAGCGGGAGTAATGAGCAGTTCTTC
TRBJ2-7 TRBV2 NA NA CATRDGGRYEQYF TGTGCCACCAGGGACGGTGGTAGATATGAGCAGTACTTC
TRBJ1-4 TRBV30 NA NA CAWSLQGGTNEKLFF TGTGCCTGGTCGCTTCAAGGGGGAACTAATGAAAAACTGTTTTTT
TRBJ1-4 TRBV5-1 once NA CASRPSGGDDEKLFF TGCGCCAGCAGGCCCAGTGGGGGGGATGATGAAAAACTGTTTTTT
TRBJ1-6 TRBV6-5 few NA CASSYSTGTNSPLHF TGTGCCAGCAGTTACTCCACAGGGACGAATTCACCCCTCCACTTT
TRBJ2-2 TRBV4-2 NA NA CASSQAQGRAGELFF TGTGCCAGCAGCCAAGCACAGGGGAGGGCCGGGGAGCTGTTTTTT
TRBJ1-5 TRBV5-8 NA NA CASSLQGRSNQPQHF TGTGCCAGCAGCTTGCAGGGGAGGAGCAATCAGCCCCAGCATTTT
TRBJ2-2 TRBV5-4 NA NA CASRSGDGAGELFF TGTGCCAGCAGGTCCGGGGATGGCGCCGGGGAGCTGTTTTTT
TRBJ2-1 TRBV5-1 NA NA CASSLALGGPNEQFF TGCGCCAGCAGCTTGGCCCTCGGGGGGCCCAATGAGCAGTTCTTC
TRBJ2-3 TRBV4-2 NA NA CASSQDTGDSTDTQYF TGTGCCAGCAGCCAAGATACGGGGGACAGCACAGATACGCAGTATTTT
TRBJ2-1 TRBV7-3 NA TRBD2 CASSSLAGGNIYNEQFF TGTGCCAGCAGCTCGCTAGCGGGAGGCAATATTTACAATGAGCAGTTCTTC
TRBJ2-1 TRBV27 NA NA CASSFQRGEQFF TGTGCCAGCAGTTTCCAGAGGGGGGAGCAGTTCTTC
TRBJ2-7 TRBV28 NA NA CASSFAGSEQYF TGTGCCAGCAGTTTTGCAGGGTCCGAGCAGTACTTC
TRBJ1-4 TRBV19 NA NA CASSMWDQPNEKLFF TGTGCCAGTAGTATGTGGGACCAACCTAATGAAAAACTGTTTTTT
TRBJ1-1 TRBV9 NA NA CASSVVGGNTEAFF TGTGCCAGCAGCGTAGTCGGGGGGAACACTGAAGCTTTCTTT
TRBJ2-1 TRBV11-2 NA NA CASSLAATYNEQFF TGTGCCAGCAGCTTAGCAGCCACCTACAATGAGCAGTTCTTC
TRBJ1-2 TRBV12-2 NA NA CASRLYLGDEEMGGGYTF TGTGCAAGTCGCTTATATTTGGGGGATGAGGAGATGGGAGGAGGCTACACCTTC
TRBJ2-7 TRBV7-5 NA NA CVRSVTGDPYEQYF TGTGTCAGAAGCGTTACCGGTGATCCCTACGAGCAGTACTTC
TRBJ1-3 TRBV4-1 few TRBD1 CASSRPGTGNSGNTIYF TGCGCCAGCAGCCGCCCCGGGACAGGCAACTCTGGAAACACCATATATTTT
TRBJ2-3 TRBV7-7 few TRBD2 CASSAGGGLPDTQYF TGTGCTAGCAGCGCAGGCGGGGGGCTCCCAGATACGCAGTATTTT
TRBJ1-1 TRBV10-3 NA TRBD1 CAISEGQGDQAFF TGTGCCATCAGTGAGGGACAGGGGGACCAAGCTTTCTTT
TRBJ1-1 TRBV6-6 NA NA CASSTSGQGAFF TGTGCCAGCAGCACGTCCGGGCAAGGAGCTTTCTTT
TRBJ1-1 TRBV11-2 NA NA CASSLGGSNTEAFF TGTGCCAGCAGCTTGGGGGGATCGAACACTGAAGCTTTCTTT
TRBJ2-7 TRBV29-1 few NA CSVRDGTDEQYF TGCAGCGTTCGGGACGGGACGGACGAGCAGTACTTC
TRBJ1-6 TRBV6-5 NA NA CASSYQGWSSPLHF TGTGCCAGCAGTTACCAGGGGTGGAGTTCACCCCTCCACTTT
TRBJ1-3 TRBV7-9 NA NA CASSRRESSGNTIYF TGTGCCAGCAGCCGAAGGGAAAGCTCTGGAAACACCATATATTTT
TRBJ1-1 TRBV29-1 NA TRBD1 CSGRTGLNTEAFF TGCAGCGGAAGGACAGGACTGAACACTGAAGCTTTCTTT